The 22 T cell receptor beta chains below all came from one sample that was sequenced in a study of cytomegalovirus exposure and HLA in healthy donors. With 60 Vbeta and 13 Jbeta primers, the PCR was carried out. Using immunoSEQ multiplex PCR, the repertoire was profiled, and TCRdb retains in-frame clones only, with some absent. Altogether 150,000 or so clones are present, approximately 80% being singletons, with the ten largest covering approximately 15%. Material: PBMCs. The receptor source for this set is a woman aged 40 to 50 in good health and CMV-seronegative.

This chain links TRBV18 with TRBJ1-6; 9 bases are a match to TRBD1. In germline, CDR1 is KGHSH, CDR2 LQKENI. J lost 9 bases, V lost 4 bases, and 13 bases had no gene match. This CDR3 region has 17 residues. CDR3 region: CASSLTRPGQGLSPLHF. DNA of the CDR3: TGTGCCAGCTCACTTACTAGGCCGGGACAGGGTCTTTCACCCCTCCACTTT.

The chain combines TRBV7-3 with TRBJ2-3; 8 nucleotides agree with TRBD1. V trimming: 5 bases; J trimming: 0 bases; junction bases outside the gene matches: 10. This CDR3 is built from 17 residues. CDR1 is SGHTA, CDR2 FQGTGA, per germline. CDR3 coding DNA: TGTGCCAGCAGCGACTGGACAGGGTTTGAGAGCACAGATACGCAGTATTTT. Amino acid sequence: CASSDWTGFESTDTQYF.

This sequence joins TRBV18 and TRBJ2-5; possibly TRBD2 for D (6 bases). The germline V and J ends were trimmed by 3 bases and 2 bases, with 7 bases remaining between them. Germline V gene sequence: CDR1 KGHSH, CDR2 LQKENI. The CDR3 totals 13 residues. CDR3 sequence reads: CASSPGGQETQYF. DNA of the CDR3: TGTGCCAGCTCACCGGGGGGTCAAGAGACCCAGTACTTC.

As regards this clone: Other DNA sequences from this sample encode an identical CDR3 as well. This sequence joins TRBV28 and TRBJ2-3; 8 bases match TRBD2. The V segment lost 1 base and the J segment 3 bases; nucleotides outside the gene matches: 3. This CDR3 has 15 residues. Germline assignment: CDR1 MDHEN and CDR2 SYDVKM. The CDR3 reads CASSLLAGGTDTQYF. Here the CDR3 DNA reads TGTGCCAGCAGTTTATTGGCGGGGGGTACAGATACGCAGTATTTT.

J is TRBJ1-6 and V is TRBV6-5, with 7 bases lining up with TRBD1. The CDR3 sequence is 11 residues long. V gave up 6 bases and J gave up 16 bases; unmatched junction bases: 6. Germline CDR1 reads MNHEY; CDR2 reads SVGAGI. DNA of the CDR3: TGTGCCAGCAGCTACGGGACAGAACTCCACTTT. It translates to CASSYGTELHF.

This chain connects TRBV19 to TRBJ2-3; 10 positions match TRBD2. Trimming at V came to 1 base and at J to 2 bases, leaving 3 bases not matched to a gene. This CDR3 comprises 16 residues. Germline loops: CDR1 LNHDA, CDR2 SQIVND (reference sequence). CDR3 DNA sequence: TGTGCCAGTAGTATAGGTAGCGGGGGGCCCACAGATACGCAGTATTTT. The encoded protein is CASSIGSGGPTDTQYF.

The chain employs TRBV7-9 and TRBJ1-1; D perhaps matches TRBD1 (5 bases). This CDR3 region has 14 residues. The V end was cut by 5 bases, the J end by 4 bases, with 14 bases between. Germline lookup yields CDR1 SEHNR and CDR2 FQNEAQ (reference sequence). CDR3 sequence reads: CASSARRVGTEAFF. Written as DNA, the CDR3 is TGTGCCAGCAGCGCCCGCAGGGTCGGCACTGAAGCTTTCTTT.

The J gene is TRBJ1-4, the V gene TRBV7-8, with a weak D call TRBD1 (6 bases). The germline V and J ends were trimmed by 5 bases and 6 bases, with 13 bases remaining between them. The CDR3 runs to 14 residues. Germline lookup yields CDR1 SGHVS and CDR2 FQNEAQ. This CDR3 reads CASSQQQGYEKLFF. The CDR3 DNA is TGTGCCAGCAGCCAACAACAGGGTTATGAAAAACTGTTTTTT. Drawing the rest from reference TRBV7-8 and TRBJ1-4, the complete variable domain is GAGVSQSPRYKVAKRGQDVALRCDPISGHVSLFWYQQALGQGPEFLTYFQNEAQLDKSGLPSDRFFAERPEGSVSTLKIQRTQQEDSAVYLCASSQQQGYEKLFFGSGTQLSVL.

V gene TRBV2 combines with J gene TRBJ2-6; perhaps TRBD1 as D (5 bases). Germline CDR1 reads SNHLY; CDR2 reads FYNNEI. Trimming pared 5 bases from V and 2 bases from J, leaving 13 bases between. This CDR3 is built from 16 residues. CDR3 in DNA: TGTGCCAGCAGTTCCAAAGGGGTTCCTGGGGCCAACGTCCTGACTTTC. Its protein is CASSSKGVPGANVLTF.

This sequence joins TRBV28 and TRBJ2-6, with D tentatively TRBD2 (6 bases). V lost 5 bases and J 2 bases, leaving 10 bases between the germline ends. This CDR3 region has 15 residues. In germline, CDR1 is MDHEN, CDR2 SYDVKM. DNA of the CDR3: TGTGCCAGCAGTCCCCCGGGGGCTGGGGCCAACGTCCTGACTTTC. Amino acids: CASSPPGAGANVLTF.

This clone was counted a few times. V is TRBV25-1 and J is TRBJ1-1, with TRBD1 identical over 8 bases. With 4 bases clipped from V and 1 base from J, the junction kept 8 bases outside the gene matches. Germline CDR1 reads MGHDK; CDR2 reads SYGVNS. This CDR3 region has 16 residues. Written as DNA, the CDR3 is TGTGCCAGCAGTGCGACCAGGGGGCGGAGGAACACTGAAGCTTTCTTT. Protein product: CASSATRGRRNTEAFF.

This chain joins TRBV7-3 and TRBJ1-1, with TRBD1 matching 9 bases. CDR3 length: 15 residues. Per germline, CDR1 SGHTA and CDR2 FQGTGA. V trimming: 3 bases; J trimming: 4 bases; junction bases outside the gene matches: 6. The CDR3 region has the DNA TGTGCCAGCAGCTTTACAGGGGGCAGCGGCACTGAAGCTTTCTTT. This sequence encodes CASSFTGGSGTEAFF.

This chain connects TRBV9 to TRBJ2-1, with 7 bases identical to TRBD2. V shed 0 bases, J shed 7 bases, and the junction held 4 bases outside the gene matches. The CDR3 runs to 14 residues. CDR1 is SGDLS, CDR2 YYNGEE, per germline. Written as DNA, the CDR3 is TGTGCCAGCAGCGTAGTTGCGCGGGAGAATGAGCAGTTCTTC. This codes for CASSVVARENEQFF.

This chain uses TRBV6-1 with TRBJ1-4; possibly TRBD1 for D (6 bases). V was cut by 0 bases and J by 14 bases, with 13 bases left in between. This CDR3 comprises 13 residues. Per germline, CDR1 MNHNS and CDR2 SASEGT. CDR3 in DNA: TGTGCCAGCAGTGAAGCCAGGGGACAAGGGCTGTTTTTT. Translated: CASSEARGQGLFF.

This clone was picked up one time. This chain connects TRBV14 to TRBJ2-7, with 10 bases aligning to TRBD1. Per germline, CDR1 SGHDN and CDR2 FVKESK. This CDR3 contains 13 residues. Trimming removed 10 bases from V and 6 bases from J; junction bases left unmatched: 9. CDR3 region: CATSPTGGGEQYF. The CDR3 DNA follows: TGTGCCACCTCCCCGACAGGGGGCGGCGAGCAGTACTTC.

This sequence joins TRBV11-1 and TRBJ2-7; tentative D call: TRBD1 (5 bases). The V end lost 5 bases, the J end lost 2 bases, and 16 bases lay between the germline ends. Looked up from germline, CDR1 is SGHAT and CDR2 is FQDESV (reference sequence). CDR3 length: 15 amino acids. The CDR3 region has the DNA TGTGCCAGCAGCCAATTAGGGGTAAGGACCTACGAGCAGTACTTC. Translation: CASSQLGVRTYEQYF.

The CDR3 coding sequence is TGTGCCAGCAGCTTAGCCCCCCGGAGGATCACAGATACGCAGTATTTT. This encodes CASSLAPRRITDTQYF. This rearrangement joins TRBV11-3 to TRBJ2-3; possibly TRBD2 for D (5 bases). Germline lookup yields CDR1 SGHNT and CDR2 YENEEA. Trimming stripped 1 base from V and 2 bases from J, with 13 bases between. CDR3 size: 16 residues.

The chain couples TRBV18 to TRBJ1-1, with 9 bases that match TRBD1. CDR1 and CDR2 from the germline V gene are KGHSH and LQKENI. The J segment lost 2 bases and the V segment lost 3 bases, leaving 7 bases of the junction unmatched. CDR3 length: 16 amino acids. CDR3 region: CASSPPTGGANTEAFF. In DNA, the CDR3 is TGTGCCAGCTCACCCCCGACAGGGGGGGCAAACACTGAAGCTTTCTTT.

The chain recombines TRBV5-6 with TRBJ2-5, with a weak D call TRBD2 (6 bases). The CDR3 loop spans 14 amino acids. Trimming stripped 4 bases from V and 5 bases from J, with 15 bases between. Germline CDR1 reads SGHDT; CDR2 reads YYEEEE. For the CDR3, the DNA is TGTGCCAGCAGCGGTGCTGGGGGGATTGAGACCCAGTACTTC. Protein: CASSGAGGIETQYF.

This chain joins TRBV10-2 and TRBJ2-3, with no clear D. This CDR3 comprises 12 residues. Trimming removed 5 bases from V and 0 bases from J, with 3 bases in between. Germline CDR1 WSHSY, CDR2 SAAADI. The CDR3 reads CASSTSTDTQYF. The CDR3 coding sequence is TGCGCCAGCAGTACTAGCACAGATACGCAGTATTTT.

The chain recombines TRBV9 with TRBJ2-1; D perhaps matches TRBD2 (5 bases). The V gene's germline CDR1 is SGDLS and CDR2 YYNGEE. The CDR3 loop spans 15 amino acids. The V end was cut by 0 bases, the J end by 0 bases, with 7 bases between. CDR3 protein: CASSVGGDSYNEQFF. The CDR3, as DNA: TGTGCCAGCAGCGTAGGGGGAGACTCCTACAATGAGCAGTTCTTC.

The genes are TRBV28 and TRBJ2-1, with a weak D call TRBD2 (6 bases). Between the trimmed V and J ends, which lost 3 bases and 5 bases, there was a span of 14 bases. CDR1 and CDR2 from the germline V gene are MDHEN and SYDVKM. The CDR3 sequence is 15 residues long. CDR3 sequence (DNA): TGTGCCAGCAGTTTGCGGGGATTCAAGGACAATGAGCAGTTCTTC. Protein: CASSLRGFKDNEQFF.